This T cell receptor beta chain originates from a study of T cell repertoires in ileal Crohn's disease (dated by TCRdb to the late 2010s). At the level of the whole study: At the time of surgery, roughly 40% of patients were active smokers, and the median duration of disease was 6.5 to 8.5 years. Every patient underwent surgery because of a complication, which was stricturing disease in roughly 60% of cases and penetrating disease in around 40%. The study was conducted in parallel with a multicentre cohort that was designed to identify predictors of early endoscopic recurrence following ileocolonic resection. The TCR repertoire was analysed in 50 to 70 patients with Crohn's disease drawn from a prospective multicentre cohort. A total of around 170 mucosal samples from 57 patients were sequenced, collected from several sites on the surgical specimen as well as at postoperative endoscopy. Postoperative therapy was given to about half of the patients, with thiopurines administered to fewer than 13 patients and anti-TNF agents administered to 15 to 20 patients. Endoscopic postoperative recurrence was defined as a Rutgeerts score above i0. The M6 samples were biopsies of the neoterminal ileum collected during postoperative colonoscopy. The full study reports these points: Compared with CD4 T cells, sorted CD8 T cells held more high-frequency clones, which suggests that the mucosal expansions were mostly CD8. Higher high-frequency clone percentages at surgery were associated with endoscopic recurrence; all patients with clonality above 26.8% (18/57) had recurrence. Mucosal CD4 and CD8 T cells were sorted and sequenced only in a subgroup of patients, whose size was not stated. Patients who were active smokers at surgery had a significantly higher proportion of clonal expansions than non-smokers (around 25% vs 18%, p=0.02). Postoperative endoscopy was performed at varying times within the first year after surgery, with a median delay of roughly seven months.

The meaning of the sample's time point label: neoterminal ileum biopsy at postoperative endoscopy, about 6 months after surgery. Eligible patients were adults with ileal or ileocolonic Crohn's disease who had an indication for ileocolonic resection. Whole ileal mucosal biopsies were stored frozen at -80°C before DNA extraction. Genomic DNA was extracted from frozen whole biopsies with a TRizol-based method and quantified on a NanoDrop 2000 spectrophotometer. Five hundred nanograms of biopsy DNA per sample were submitted for commercial TCRB immunosequencing. CDR3 regions were amplified from genomic DNA by Adaptive Biotechnology using a two-step, amplification bias-controlled multiplex PCR. The first PCR used primers for every V and J gene segment; the second PCR added barcodes and Illumina adapters. CDR3 libraries were sequenced using an Illumina instrument. Concerning the study's data processing: Vendor-provided pipelines were combined with custom analysis of raw data in R/Bioconductor under R version 3.3.0. Clonality, which ranges from 0 to 1, was calculated as the inverse of the normalised Shannon entropy across all productive clones. High-frequency clones were defined as the share of the repertoire taken up by the top 100 clones, keeping only clones that passed a 95% confidence test. Repertoire diversity was measured with the Simpson index, and overlap between samples was measured with the Morisita-Horn index. What TCRdb holds here is the immuneACCESS table cut down to in-frame rearrangements. Part of the clones is not present; checked against another copy, under half of the missing clones reflect an unresolved V gene, and the others are unexplained. The DNA was the basis for D and trimming; V, J and clone size are from that table. Within this sample are 55,000 to 65,000 clones, with 85% to 90% of them counted one time only. The ten largest clones add up to roughly 2% of the sample.

To note about this clone: This receptor's antigen is unknown. No much larger clone is present one base from it, and per-base qualities are unavailable.

The sequence was obtained from an adult with Crohn's disease. The sequencing input was ileal tissue.

The nucleotides are TGTGCCAGCAGCCAGGACAGGGATCCCTCCTACGAGCAGTACTTC. Translation gives CASSQDRDPSYEQYF. The receptor chain draws on TRBV4-2 and TRBJ2-7; 8 of the junction bases match TRBD1. Clipping removes 3 bases from V and 0 bases from J, with 4 as the unmatched junction base count. The germline V gene supplies CDR1 LGHNA and CDR2 YNFKEQ. Spanning cysteine to phenylalanine, the CDR3 consists of 15 amino acids. Kept here is only the CDR3 DNA, which spans 45 bases and is read in frame from base 1.